This T cell receptor beta chain emerged from a study of CD8 T cells in ankylosing spondylitis. The study, taken as a whole, reports: Relatively rare in peripheral blood, disease-linked clones were also CD8+. Characteristic, it appeared, of ankylosing spondylitis blood was a TCR beta motif of about eight highly homologous variants.

CDR1 MDHEN and CDR2 SYDVKM come from the germline V gene. Trimming removed 3 bases at V and 4 bases at J, with 9 bases between. The CDR3 spans 13 residues. This clonotype was observed a handful of times. The antigen is undetermined. Quantitative 5'-RACE with molecular barcodes produced the TCR beta libraries. A single record per CDR3 protein comes from TCRdb applying MiXCR to the 5' RACE reads. The sample consists of some 800,000 distinct CDR3 sequences, 12% of them appearing once. Sequenced material: blood, either unsorted or a sorted T cell fraction (not recorded which). The clonotype comes from a male donor with ankylosing spondylitis. This chain uses TRBV28 with TRBJ2-5; D remains ambiguous. Here the CDR3 reads CASSLPVGETQYF. DNA of the CDR3: TGTGCCAGCAGTTTGCCGGTAGGAGAGACCCAGTACTTC.